The entry below gives a single TCR beta chain sequence along with its context. The antigen it binds to is not known. No quality values exist for individual bases; no much larger clone is one base distant. V was cut back by 0 bases and J by 3 bases, leaving a gap of 6 bases between them. Including cysteine and phenylalanine, the CDR3 has 13 amino acids. Only the CDR3 portion is preserved as DNA: 39 bases, with reading frame beginning at the first base. The germline V gene supplies CDR1 SGHDT and CDR2 YYEEEE. These data are taken from a study of graft-versus-host responses after intestinal transplantation (dated by TCRdb to about 2021). A note on the overall study: The transplants that recipients received were multivisceral, liver-intestinal, or isolated intestinal. Every recipient was given anti-thymocyte globulin induction, followed by roughly 3 years of maintenance tacrolimus and steroids. Bulk TCR-beta CDR3 sequencing was used to track graft-versus-host and host-versus-graft alloreactive T cell clones in the graft, circulation and bone marrow after intestinal transplantation. Alloreactive clones were identified by sequencing pre-transplant mixed lymphocyte reaction products and comparing these products with unstimulated pre-transplant donor and recipient T cells. The cohort enrolled approximately 24 intestinal transplant recipients, one of whom was a retransplant, and 3 patients without pretransplant specimens were excluded. Donor T cell macrochimerism was defined as a peak of at least 4% donor T cells among recipient peripheral blood mononuclear cells. Samples from a few later patients were sequenced in-house on an Illumina MiSeq with MiXCR processing rather than by the commercial service. General findings and caveats noted by the study authors: In patients with donor T cell macrochimerism, the allografts had high GvH to HvG T cell clonal ratios. GvH clones turned up in recipient bone marrow, with some appearing earlier in ileal mucosa or blood, a pattern consistent with an intestinal mucosal origin. The relatively low number and heterogeneity of intestinal transplant patients limited the conclusions. Early after transplant, peak levels of circulating GvH clones were found to be associated with declines in HvG clones.

Libraries were prepared through the immunoSEQ multiplex PCR assay. In most patients, genomic DNA was isolated using the Qiagen DNeasy Blood and Tissue Kit and sent frozen to Adaptive Biotechnologies for TCR sequencing. For most patients, genomic DNA was subjected to high-throughput TCR-beta CDR3 sequencing by Adaptive Biotechnologies. Per the authors' processing: Adaptive's ImmunoSEQ software supplied the TCR sequencing data for around 19 patients, while MiXCR and VDJtools were used to process a few other patients. CD4 versus CD8 sorting errors were corrected by removing sequences found in both subsets at a frequency ratio below 5:1. CDR3 nucleotide sequences shared between donor and recipient were removed because their origin could not be assigned. To be classed as alloreactive, a clone needed at least 2-fold expansion over unstimulated cells and a minimum CFSE-low frequency of 0.002% (template counts) or 0.001% (read counts). Mappable clones were those detected in sequenced pre-transplant spleen, lymph node, or MLR CFSE-low populations of the donor or recipient. Cumulative frequency of alloreactive clones was calculated as a percentage of all sequences weighted by copy number. Imported from immuneACCESS, the table was reduced by TCRdb to in-frame sequences with V and J called. These copies leave out some clones; in studies compared against another copy, an unresolved V gene accounts for under half, and the cause of the remainder is not known. V and J calls and clone size are copied from that table; D and trimming were computed from the DNA. The table for this sample lists 130,000 to 150,000 clones; around 90% of them were counted only once. About 0.18% of the sample goes to the ten largest clones.

In light of the paper, this sample's time point label describes: cells obtained before transplantation from donor or recipient. CD3+CD4+ and CD3+CD8+ populations were FACS-sorted from unstimulated pre-transplant donor and recipient cells taken from spleen or lymph nodes. Sample: unstimulated CD4+ T cells sorted from spleen or lymph node cells, taken before intestinal transplant. The TCR comes from a human donor who received an intestinal transplant. The chain couples TRBV5-6 to TRBJ2-5, with TRBD2 perhaps the D gene, on 5 matching bases. The bases are TGTGCCAGCAGCTTGGGGAGGAAAGAGACCCAGTACTTC. This yields the protein CASSLGRKETQYF.